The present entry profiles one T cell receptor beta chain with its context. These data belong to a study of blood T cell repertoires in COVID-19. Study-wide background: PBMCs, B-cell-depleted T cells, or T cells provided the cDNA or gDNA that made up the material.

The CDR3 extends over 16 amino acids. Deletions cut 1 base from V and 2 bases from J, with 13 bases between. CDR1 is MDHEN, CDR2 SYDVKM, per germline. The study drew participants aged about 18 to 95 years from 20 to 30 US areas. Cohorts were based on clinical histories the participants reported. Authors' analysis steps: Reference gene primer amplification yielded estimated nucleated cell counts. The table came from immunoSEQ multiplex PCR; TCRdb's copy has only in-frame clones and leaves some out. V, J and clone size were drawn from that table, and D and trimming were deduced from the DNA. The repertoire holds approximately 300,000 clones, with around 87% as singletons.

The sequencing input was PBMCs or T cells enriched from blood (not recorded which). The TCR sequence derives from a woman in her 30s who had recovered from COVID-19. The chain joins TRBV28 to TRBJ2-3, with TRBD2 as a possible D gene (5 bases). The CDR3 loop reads CASSLFLASTTDTQYF. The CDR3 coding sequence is TGTGCCAGCAGTTTATTTCTGGCTAGCACCACAGATACGCAGTATTTT.